This T cell receptor (beta chain) originates from a study of blood T cell repertoires in COVID-19 (dated by TCRdb to 2018 to 2021). About the full investigation: Collaborator samples came from the United States, Italy and Spain and covered acute and convalescent phases of COVID-19. Where HLA class I and class II types were available, the types were taken from metadata supplied by the sample provider, not from assay-based typing. The samples were drawn from two sources: the first 160 participants of the ongoing ImmuneRACE study, and 950 to 1,500 subjects contributed by 6 global collaborators. A de-identified subject ID, COVID-19 status, age in years and sex were almost always included in the sample metadata. A freely available public database, intended as a resource for researchers studying the immune response to SARS-CoV-2, is where the repertoires were released. Deeply sampled blood TCRbeta repertoires from subjects exposed to, actively infected with, or recovered from COVID-19 were included in the dataset. The material from the prospective study consisted of cDNA or gDNA derived from T cells, B-cell-depleted T cells, or PBMCs. Broad study findings and their caveats: How much clinical and demographic metadata was included differed by source and by participant, and the metadata was provided uncurated.

TCRbeta CDR3 regions were amplified from genomic DNA using the immunoSEQ Assay, a bias-controlled multiplex PCR. From the authors' description of their analysis: The number of nucleated cells in each sample was estimated from the amplification of reference gene primers within the assay. Sequence reads were collapsed and filtered to measure the absolute abundance of every unique TCRbeta CDR3 rearrangement. For each sample, productive Simpson clonality was calculated as the square root of Simpson's diversity index across productive rearrangements. TCRdb took this table from immuneACCESS and kept in-frame rearrangements with V and J called. Such tables lack part of the clones; where checked against another copy, unresolved V genes explain under half of the gap, and the rest is unexplained. From that table come the V and J calls and clone size; the DNA was used to work out D and trimming. In all, the sample holds around 150,000 clones, and roughly 90% of those were seen once. Roughly 4% of the sample is taken by the ten largest.

The junction carries 16 bases between V and J, which are trimmed by 7 bases and 1 base respectively. The CDR1 and CDR2 encoded by the germline V gene (reference sequence) are MNHNY and SVGAGI. The CDR3, cysteine through phenylalanine, is 15 amino acids long. Here the CDR3 DNA is all that survives: 45 bases in frame from base 1. In the case of this clone: This clone's antigen is unknown. Base qualities are not recorded, but no much larger clone differs from it by a single base.

Whole blood was collected in K2EDTA tubes by collaborating institutions according to the institutions' own protocols. Collaborator samples were shipped for TCRbeta analysis as frozen whole blood, isolated PBMCs, or DNA extracted from either sample type. This sequence was found in a woman aged 55-75 years with active or convalescent COVID-19. The sequenced material came from peripheral blood. The chain joins TRBV6-6 to TRBJ1-1; the D gene is unclear. The CDR3: CASTLSEGRNTEAFF. The nucleotide sequence reads TGTGCCAGCACCCTCTCGGAGGGCCGGAACACTGAAGCTTTCTTT.